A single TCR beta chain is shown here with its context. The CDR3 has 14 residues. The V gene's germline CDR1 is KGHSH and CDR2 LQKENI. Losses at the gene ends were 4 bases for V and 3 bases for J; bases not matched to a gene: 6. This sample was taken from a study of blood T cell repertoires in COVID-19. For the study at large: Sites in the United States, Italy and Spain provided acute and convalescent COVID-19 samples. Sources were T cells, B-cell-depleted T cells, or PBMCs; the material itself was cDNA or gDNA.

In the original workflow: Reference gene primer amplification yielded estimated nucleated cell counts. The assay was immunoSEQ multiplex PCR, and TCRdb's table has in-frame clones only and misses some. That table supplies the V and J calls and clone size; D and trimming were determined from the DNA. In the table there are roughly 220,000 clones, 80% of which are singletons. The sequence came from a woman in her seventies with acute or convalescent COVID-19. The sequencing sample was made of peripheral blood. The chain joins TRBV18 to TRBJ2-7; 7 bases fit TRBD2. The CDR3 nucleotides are TGTGCCAGCTCACATACCGGGACTAACTACGAGCAGTACTTC. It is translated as CASSHTGTNYEQYF. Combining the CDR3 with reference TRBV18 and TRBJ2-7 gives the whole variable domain NAGVMQNPRHLVRRRGQEARLRCSPMKGHSHVYWYRQLPEEGLKFMVYLQKENIIDESGMPKERFSAEFPKEGPSILRIQQVVRGDSAAYFCASSHTGTNYEQYFGPGTRLTVT.